One and the same sample provided the 22 T cell receptor beta chains below, sequenced in a study of a mutant IDH1 vaccine in newly diagnosed glioma. Generated by immunoSEQ multiplex PCR, the TCRdb table keeps only in-frame clones and is missing some. In the table there are about 53,000 clones, roughly 82% of which are singletons. Their antigens remain unidentified. Indicated time point: week 5, during vaccination. Each dose of the vaccine consisted of 300 ug of mutant IDH1 20-mer peptide, with topical imiquimod. The sequencing here drew on PBMCs, taken from a glioma patient whose treatment included an IDH1 peptide vaccine. These receptors were collected from a woman aged 18-29 years with glioma. Some clones in this sample may be carry-over from other donors' samples.

This chain links TRBV9 with TRBJ1-2, with 8 bases lining up with TRBD1. The CDR3 runs to 15 residues. Trimming removed 0 bases from V and 7 bases from J; junction bases left unmatched: 8. Germline V gene lookup returns CDR1 SGDLS and CDR2 YYNGEE. This chain's CDR3 is CASSVAGQGARGYTF. The CDR3 DNA reads TGTGCCAGCAGCGTAGCAGGGCAGGGGGCGCGTGGCTACACCTTC.

The chain carries TRBV7-8 and TRBJ1-2; D call uncertain. Trimming cost V 4 bases and J 4 bases, with 16 bases left between them. CDR3 length: 15 amino acids. The germline V gene encodes CDR1 SGHVS and CDR2 FQNEAQ. DNA of the CDR3: TGTGCCAGCAGCTCCCGGCGACAAGTCTCCTATGGCTACACCTTC. It specifies CASSSRRQVSYGYTF.

The chain carries TRBV5-1 and TRBJ2-7; D is uncertain. The germline V and J ends were trimmed by 4 bases and 2 bases, with 4 bases remaining between them. Germline V gene sequence: CDR1 SGHRS, CDR2 YFSETQ. The CDR3 is made up of 11 amino acids. The CDR3: CASSTAYEQYF. DNA for the CDR3: TGCGCCAGCAGCACAGCCTACGAGCAGTACTTC.

The CDR3 region has the DNA TGTGCCAGCATCAAGGACAGGGCCTCTGGAAACACCATATATTTT. Amino acids: CASIKDRASGNTIYF. The chain carries TRBV7-9 and TRBJ1-3; 8 nucleotides match TRBD1. V was pared by 7 bases and J by 0 bases, with 5 bases of the junction left unmatched. CDR1 and CDR2 (germline): SEHNR, FQNEAQ (reference sequence). The length of the CDR3 is 15 residues. Full variable domain (rest looked up from reference TRBV7-9 and TRBJ1-3): DTGVSQNPRHKITKRGQNVTFRCDPISEHNRLYWYRQTLGQGPEFLTYFQNEAQLEKSRLLSDRFSAERPKGSFSTLEIQRTEQGDSAMYLCASIKDRASGNTIYFGEGSWLTVV.

This chain connects TRBV18 to TRBJ2-7; perhaps TRBD2 as D (5 bases). Trimming stripped 6 bases from V and 7 bases from J, with 13 bases between. The CDR3 length is 12 residues. Germline CDR1 is KGHSH and CDR2 is LQKENI. CDR3 nucleotides: TGTGCCAGCTCCCCGGATCCGGGGGAGCAGTACTTC. Translated: CASSPDPGEQYF.

This clone was observed a single time. V and J are TRBV5-4 and TRBJ2-7; TRBD1 matches at 9 bases. V shed 4 bases and J 1 base; nucleotides not matched to a gene: 9. The CDR3 extends over 16 amino acids. Germline V gene lookup returns CDR1 SGHNT and CDR2 YYREEE (reference sequence). CDR3 in DNA: TGTGCCAGCAGCCCCAACCGGGACAGGGTTTCCTACGAGCAGTACTTC. Translated: CASSPNRDRVSYEQYF. The whole variable domain, remainder taken from reference TRBV5-4 and TRBJ2-7, is ETGVTQSPTHLIKTRGQQVTLRCSSQSGHNTVSWYQQALGQGPQFIFQYYREEENGRGNFPPRFSGLQFPNYSSELNVNALELDDSALYLCASSPNRDRVSYEQYFGPGTRLTVT.

V gene TRBV9 combines with J gene TRBJ1-4; D uncertain. Trimming removed 2 bases from V and 0 bases from J, with 14 bases in between. Germline values: CDR1 SGDLS, CDR2 YYNGEE. This CDR3 comprises 17 residues. Here the CDR3 reads CASSVAHGSATNEKLFF. The DNA of the CDR3 is TGTGCCAGCAGCGTCGCCCACGGGAGCGCAACTAATGAAAAACTGTTTTTT.

V gene TRBV10-2 combines with J gene TRBJ2-1, with 8 bases aligning to TRBD2. The CDR3 runs 15 residues. With V trimmed by 6 bases and J by 5 bases, 9 bases remained unmatched. Germline CDR1 reads WSHSY; CDR2 reads SAAADI. CDR3 in DNA: TGCGCCAGCAGGGAGCGGACTAGCCTAAACAATGAGCAGTTCTTC. Its protein is CASRERTSLNNEQFF.

V gene TRBV6-1 combines with J gene TRBJ1-5, with TRBD1 matching 7 bases. V lost 8 bases to trimming and J lost 6 bases; unmatched junction nucleotides: 7. Per germline, CDR1 MNHNS and CDR2 SASEGT. The CDR3 is 13 amino acids. In DNA, the CDR3 is TGTGCCAGCTTAAACAGGGGAGGTCAGCCCCAGCATTTT. It encodes CASLNRGGQPQHF.

The CDR3 sequence is CSVEGASGVETQYF. The CDR3 DNA reads as TGCAGCGTTGAAGGTGCTAGCGGGGTGGAGACCCAGTACTTC. V and J are TRBV29-1 and TRBJ2-5, with TRBD2 matching over 9 bases. Unmatched junction bases numbered 5, after V lost 1 base and J lost 5 bases. The CDR3 extends over 14 amino acids. CDR1 and CDR2 (germline): SQVTM, ANQGSEA.

The chain uses TRBV5-1 and TRBJ1-3; weak D call: TRBD1 (6 bases). CDR1 and CDR2 (germline): SGHRS, YFSETQ. The V end was cut by 4 bases, the J end by 5 bases, with 10 bases between. The CDR3 runs 13 residues. DNA of the CDR3: TGCGCCAGCAGCGGGGACAAGCGAAACACCATATATTTT. Translating it yields CASSGDKRNTIYF.

The rearrangement uses TRBV7-2 and TRBJ1-2; no firm D call. CDR1 and CDR2 from the germline V gene are SGHTA and FQGNSA. The V end lost 1 base, the J end lost 7 bases, and 7 bases lay between the germline ends. The CDR3 sequence is 12 residues long. CDR3 DNA sequence: TGTGCCAGCAGCTTAGAGGGTACTGGCTACACCTTC. Its protein product is CASSLEGTGYTF.

V is TRBV6-1 and J is TRBJ2-3, with 12 bases fitting TRBD2. The length of the CDR3 is 17 residues. CDR1 is MNHNS and CDR2 is SASEGT in the germline V gene. Trimming removed 2 bases from V and 4 bases from J; junction bases left unmatched: 7. The CDR3 is CASSERRLAGVADTQYF. The CDR3 coding sequence is TGTGCCAGCAGTGAACGGAGACTAGCGGGAGTAGCAGATACGCAGTATTTT.

This clone was counted once. Other DNA sequences in the sample encode the same CDR3. The chain uses TRBV19 and TRBJ1-1; 8 positions agree with TRBD1. Germline CDR1 LNHDA, CDR2 SQIVND (reference sequence). The CDR3 spans 13 residues. The junction had 2 bases not matched to a gene; V was cut back by 5 bases and J by 3 bases. CDR3 sequence reads: CASSDRGHTEAFF. Written as DNA, the CDR3 is TGTGCCAGTAGTGACAGGGGACACACTGAAGCTTTCTTT.

The chain combines TRBV29-1 with TRBJ1-1; D possibly corresponds to TRBD1 (6 bases). From germline, CDR1 is SQVTM and CDR2 ANQGSEA. The ends were cut back, 6 bases at V and 3 bases at J, with 20 bases in the middle. The CDR3 has 15 residues. As DNA, the CDR3 is TGCAGCGTCGCCCTCCCGGCAGGGGCTTACACTGAAGCTTTCTTT. Protein: CSVALPAGAYTEAFF.

The rearrangement joins TRBV2 to TRBJ1-1; perhaps TRBD1 as D (5 bases). Trimming took off 2 bases at V and 2 bases at J, with 15 bases between the two ends. This CDR3 comprises 16 residues. Germline V CDR1 and CDR2: SNHLY, FYNNEI. The chain's CDR3 is CASSEMSGPFNTEAFF. As DNA, the CDR3 is TGTGCCAGCAGTGAAATGTCAGGGCCCTTCAACACTGAAGCTTTCTTT.

This clone was picked up a small number of times. The chain carries TRBV18 and TRBJ1-4, with D possibly matching TRBD1 (5 bases). Trimming took off 1 base at V and 0 bases at J, with 12 bases between the two ends. Germline CDR1 is KGHSH and CDR2 is LQKENI. This CDR3 region has 17 residues. In nucleotides, the CDR3 is TGTGCCAGCTCACCACTTAAAGGGGCGGCAACTAATGAAAAACTGTTTTTT. The encoded protein is CASSPLKGAATNEKLFF.

V and J are TRBV5-1 and TRBJ1-6; the D is unclear. Per the germline V gene, CDR1 is SGHRS and CDR2 is YFSETQ. Trimming pared 0 bases from V and 9 bases from J, leaving 7 bases between. The CDR3 consists of 13 residues. CDR3 sequence reads: CASSLEGPSPLHF. DNA for the CDR3: TGCGCCAGCAGCTTGGAAGGACCTTCACCCCTCCACTTT.

This clone was observed once. J is TRBJ1-2 and V is TRBV6-5, with 8 bases lining up with TRBD1. The CDR3 is made up of 15 amino acids. Losses at the gene ends were 5 bases for V and 0 bases for J; bases not matched to a gene: 5. Per germline, CDR1 MNHEY and CDR2 SVGAGI. CDR3 residues: CASSRGQGSNYGYTF. DNA of the CDR3: TGTGCCAGCAGTAGAGGACAGGGCTCTAACTATGGCTACACCTTC.

V and J are TRBV7-2 and TRBJ1-5, with D unclear. Looked up from germline, CDR1 is SGHTA and CDR2 is FQGNSA. The CDR3 contains 15 residues. Trimming removed 1 base from V and 9 bases from J, with 16 bases in between. The CDR3 loop reads CASSLDPGLLSPQHF. The CDR3 nucleotides are TGTGCCAGCAGCTTAGACCCAGGACTCTTGTCGCCCCAGCATTTT.

The CDR3 reads CASSIVASGTDTQYF. Here the CDR3 DNA reads TGTGCCAGTAGTATAGTGGCTAGCGGGACAGATACGCAGTATTTT. The chain uses TRBV19 and TRBJ2-3; TRBD2 matches at 8 bases. From germline, CDR1 is LNHDA and CDR2 SQIVND (reference sequence). V shed 1 base, J shed 3 bases, and the junction held 3 bases outside the gene matches. CDR3 length: 15 residues.

The chain recombines TRBV2 with TRBJ1-4; 8 bases are shared with TRBD1. There are 15 residues in the CDR3. The J segment lost 0 bases and the V segment lost 5 bases, leaving 2 bases of the junction unmatched. Germline lookup yields CDR1 SNHLY and CDR2 FYNNEI. CDR3 coding DNA: TGTGCCAGCAGTTGGGACAGGACAACTAATGAAAAACTGTTTTTT. It specifies CASSWDRTTNEKLFF.